The sequence of this T cell receptor (beta chain) was determined in a study of T cell responses to AZD1222 COVID-19 vaccine. This clone was recorded a few times. Its target is unknown. Sequencing was performed with immunoSEQ multiplex PCR; in TCRdb, only in-frame clones are kept and a portion is missing. In the table there are 70,000 to 95,000 clones, around 92% of which are singletons. This CDR3 is built from 14 residues. Germline CDR1 SGHTA, CDR2 FQGNSA. Trimming took 11 bases from V and 1 from J, leaving 17 bases between them. Findings and caveats of the study: The donor cohort was predominantly white British with a female majority, and clonal diversity may have been underestimated.

The source was peripheral blood, collected on day 0 of MenACWY control vaccination. The chain recombines TRBV7-2 with TRBJ1-1; perhaps TRBD1 as D (6 bases). This TCR was sampled from an adult in good health. The CDR3 nucleotides read TGTGCCGGACCAGCCGGGACATCGAACACTGAAGCTTTCTTT. Residues: CAGPAGTSNTEAFF.